The 26 T cell receptor beta chains below were found in one sample sequenced in a study of T cell responses to AZD1222 COVID-19 vaccine listed by TCRdb under 2021. Reading the label with the study, this specimen's time point is: about 28 days (+/-7) after the second vaccine dose. Library prep was done by the immunoSEQ multiplex PCR assay. The immuneACCESS repertoire file appears here via TCRdb, limited to in-frame rearrangements. These files lack a portion of the clones; in checked studies, under half of the deficit traces to unresolved V genes, and the cause of the others is not known. The sample includes 150,000 to 200,000 clones, with 88% observed a single time. The leading ten clones occupy around 26% of the sample. Here the sequenced sample was peripheral blood, taken 28 days after the second AZD1222 dose. These receptors were taken from an adult who received the AZD1222 COVID-19 vaccine.

This chain uses TRBV7-9 with TRBJ1-3, with D tentatively TRBD1 (6 bases). This CDR3 is built from 16 residues. Trimming stripped 4 bases from V and 4 bases from J, with 17 bases between. The germline CDR1 and CDR2 sequences are SEHNR and FQNEAQ (reference sequence). CDR3 nucleotides: TGTGCCAGCAGCTGGGACATCCGACAAAGGGGAAACACCATATATTTT. Its translation: CASSWDIRQRGNTIYF.

V and J are TRBV6-2 or TRBV6-3 and TRBJ2-6; tentatively, D is TRBD2 (7 bases). CDR3 length: 16 residues. V lost 3 bases and J 4 bases, leaving 13 bases between the germline ends. The germline CDR1 and CDR2 sequences are MNHEY and SVGEGT. For the CDR3, the DNA is TGTGCCAGCAGTTATTGGGGGGGGCTCGGGGCCAACGTCCTGACTTTC. Protein: CASSYWGGLGANVLTF.

This clone was seen just once. Here the CDR3 reads CASSLAPGKGETQYF. As DNA, the CDR3 is TGTGCCAGCAGCTTAGCCCCAGGGAAGGGAGAGACCCAGTACTTC. The V gene is TRBV7-2, the J gene TRBJ2-5, with D perhaps matching TRBD1 (5 bases). The CDR3 is 15 amino acids. Deletions cut 0 bases from V and 4 bases from J, with 12 bases between. Germline V gene lookup returns CDR1 SGHTA and CDR2 FQGNSA.

V is TRBV28 and J is TRBJ2-7; 9 nucleotides line up with TRBD2. The trim removed 4 bases at V and 4 bases at J, leaving 11 bases unmatched. CDR3 length: 16 residues. The germline V gene encodes CDR1 MDHEN and CDR2 SYDVKM. The CDR3: CASSSVSSGSKYEQYF. CDR3 DNA sequence: TGTGCCAGCAGTTCCGTGAGTAGCGGGAGTAAATACGAGCAGTACTTC.

The chain recombines TRBV9 with TRBJ2-3; TRBD1 might be the D (5 bases). Germline CDR1 SGDLS, CDR2 YYNGEE. The CDR3 extends over 14 amino acids. The V end lost 0 bases, the J end lost 8 bases, and 13 bases lay between the germline ends. The CDR3 sequence: CASSVEPGSSTQYF. The CDR3 DNA sequence: TGTGCCAGCAGCGTAGAGCCAGGGTCGAGTACGCAGTATTTT.

The genes are TRBV7-3 and TRBJ2-2, with a tentative D call TRBD1 (6 bases). The CDR3 sequence is 15 residues long. The V gene's germline CDR1 is SGHTA and CDR2 FQGTGA. Trimming pared 3 bases from V and 5 bases from J, leaving 13 bases between. CDR3 coding DNA: TGTGCCAGCAGCTTGGTGACAGGAGAAACCGGGGAGCTGTTTTTT. Residues: CASSLVTGETGELFF.

V gene TRBV24-1 combines with J gene TRBJ1-1; TRBD1 aligns across 9 bases. V trimming: 5 bases; J trimming: 6 bases; junction bases outside the gene matches: 9. CDR3 size: 15 residues. Germline assignment: CDR1 KGHDR and CDR2 SFDVKD. CDR3 protein: CATSAGQGIPAEAFF. The DNA of the CDR3 is TGTGCCACCAGTGCTGGACAGGGGATCCCGGCTGAAGCTTTCTTT.

This clone has a single count. This chain uses TRBV5-1 with TRBJ2-2, with 12 bases fitting TRBD2. CDR1 SGHRS and CDR2 YFSETQ come from the germline V gene. V trimming: 0 bases; J trimming: 3 bases; junction bases outside the gene matches: 9. The length of the CDR3 is 19 residues. CDR3 nucleotides: TGCGCCAGCAGCTTGGACTCTAGCGGGAGGGCGATGCACACCGGGGAGCTGTTTTTT. This sequence encodes CASSLDSSGRAMHTGELFF.

The gene calls are TRBV6-1 and TRBJ1-4, with a tentative D call TRBD1 (5 bases). CDR1 and CDR2 (germline): MNHNS, SASEGT. The CDR3 length is 15 residues. V was trimmed by 3 bases and J by 8 bases, leaving 16 bases between them. CDR3 residues: CASSEGPRRGEKLFF. The CDR3 nucleotides are TGTGCCAGCAGTGAGGGGCCGAGACGAGGCGAAAAACTGTTTTTT.

This rearrangement joins TRBV30 to TRBJ2-7, with 9 nucleotides matching TRBD2. V was pared by 4 bases and J by 7 bases, with 14 bases of the junction left unmatched. The CDR3 spans 15 residues. Germline V gene lookup returns CDR1 GTSNPN and CDR2 SVGIG (reference sequence). The CDR3 protein is CAWTPLVAGVGEQYF. CDR3 DNA sequence: TGTGCCTGGACCCCTCTGGTAGCGGGAGTAGGTGAGCAGTACTTC.

V usage is TRBV5-1 and J usage is TRBJ1-1; 10 nucleotides align to TRBD1. Germline V lookup: CDR1 SGHRS, CDR2 YFSETQ. With V trimmed by 2 bases and J by 4 bases, 8 bases remained unmatched. This CDR3 region has 16 residues. CDR3 loop: CASSFVGDRGGTEAFF. The CDR3 bases are TGCGCCAGCAGCTTTGTCGGGGACAGGGGCGGCACTGAAGCTTTCTTT.

The CDR3 reads CSVRTGNTIYF. CDR3 coding DNA: TGCAGCGTTAGGACAGGAAACACCATATATTTT. The chain couples TRBV29-1 to TRBJ1-3; weak D call: TRBD1 (5 bases). The germline V gene has CDR1 SQVTM and CDR2 ANQGSEA. The length of the CDR3 is 11 residues. Between the trimmed V and J ends, which lost 5 bases and 4 bases, there was a span of 6 bases.

This clone was recorded once. The chain joins TRBV5-1 to TRBJ2-1; 14 positions agree with TRBD2. CDR1 is SGHRS and CDR2 is YFSETQ in the germline V gene. Trimming at V came to 2 bases and at J to 2 bases, leaving 3 bases not matched to a gene. The CDR3 has 17 amino acids. The CDR3 coding sequence is TGCGCCAGCAGCTTTAGACTAGCGGGAGGGCCCTACAATGAGCAGTTCTTC. Translation gives CASSFRLAGGPYNEQFF.

The chain couples TRBV7-9 to TRBJ2-7, with TRBD2 as a possible D gene (6 bases). The CDR3 has 15 amino acids. Germline V lookup: CDR1 SEHNR, CDR2 FQNEAQ (reference sequence). Between the trimmed V and J ends, which lost 3 bases and 2 bases, there was a span of 14 bases. The CDR3 DNA is TGTGCCAGCAGCTTCGGGAGCCCAACTACCTACGAGCAGTACTTC. Its translation is CASSFGSPTTYEQYF.

This sequence joins TRBV4-3 and TRBJ2-2; maybe TRBD2 (6 bases). This CDR3 spans 16 amino acids. Germline loops: CDR1 LGHNA, CDR2 YSLEER. Trimming took 6 bases from V and 0 from J, leaving 14 bases between them. The CDR3 sequence: CASRNGGGTNTGELFF. In DNA form, the CDR3 reads TGCGCCAGCAGAAACGGCGGCGGGACGAACACCGGGGAGCTGTTTTTT.

This chain connects TRBV19 to TRBJ2-1, with D unclear. Trimming cost V 6 bases and J 4 bases, with 16 bases left between them. This CDR3 has 15 amino acids. CDR1 and CDR2 from the germline V gene are LNHDA and SQIVND (reference sequence). CDR3 coding DNA: TGTGCCAGTAGCCCGACGCAGGCGAGTTACAATGAGCAGTTCTTC. As protein: CASSPTQASYNEQFF.

The chain links TRBV9 to TRBJ2-1; 12 bases fit TRBD2. J lost 8 bases, V lost 4 bases, and 7 bases had no gene match. There are 15 residues in the CDR3. Germline-derived CDR1 and CDR2 are SGDLS and YYNGEE. As DNA, the CDR3 is TGTGCCAGCAGCATACGACTAGCGGGAGTAGATGAGCAGTTCTTC. Translating it yields CASSIRLAGVDEQFF.

CDR3 sequence: CSVDGASGRWDTQYF. The CDR3 DNA follows: TGCAGCGTTGATGGTGCTAGCGGGAGATGGGATACGCAGTATTTT. The V call is TRBV29-1, the J call TRBJ2-3; 10 bases align to TRBD2. The V and J ends lost 3 bases and 6 bases, in that order; junction bases with no gene match: 9. Germline lookup yields CDR1 SQVTM and CDR2 ANQGSEA. The CDR3 spans 15 residues.

The chain carries TRBV19 and TRBJ1-4; D may be TRBD1 (5 bases). The CDR3 covers 16 residues. Germline assignment: CDR1 LNHDA and CDR2 SQIVND (reference sequence). Trimming pared 6 bases from V and 0 bases from J, leaving 14 bases between. As DNA, the CDR3 is TGTGCCAGTAGCGACCCGGGCAGGGCAACTAATGAAAAACTGTTTTTT. Protein: CASSDPGRATNEKLFF.

The gene calls are TRBV21-1 and TRBJ2-7. TRBV21-1 is designated a pseudogene. The CDR3 covers 11 residues. The CDR3 sequence is CASPHPREQYF. CDR3 nucleotide sequence: TGTGCCAGCCCCCACCCCCGCGAGCAGTACTTC.

The rearrangement joins TRBV19 to TRBJ2-5; tentatively, D is TRBD1 or TRBD2 (6 bases each). Per germline, CDR1 LNHDA and CDR2 SQIVND (reference sequence). The ends were cut back, 3 bases at V and 5 bases at J, with 13 bases in the middle. The CDR3 spans 14 residues. CDR3 protein: CASSIRLGQETQYF. The CDR3 DNA reads TGTGCCAGTAGTATCCGACTAGGACAGGAGACCCAGTACTTC.

The chain has TRBV24-1 and TRBJ2-3; 10 nucleotides match TRBD2. CDR3 size: 16 residues. J was trimmed by 0 bases and V by 3 bases; bases with no gene match: 2. Germline assignment: CDR1 KGHDR and CDR2 SFDVKD. The CDR3 loop reads CATSDTSGASTDTQYF. Here the CDR3 DNA reads TGTGCCACCAGTGATACTAGCGGGGCTAGCACAGATACGCAGTATTTT.

The chain joins TRBV3-1 (or the pseudogene TRBV3-2) to TRBJ2-3; TRBD2 matches at 13 bases. This CDR3 comprises 18 residues. Germline values: CDR1 LGHDT, CDR2 YNNKEL (reference sequence). With V trimmed by 4 bases and J by 2 bases, 9 bases remained unmatched. This CDR3 is CASSPRTSGRRVTDTQYF. CDR3 DNA sequence: TGTGCCAGCAGCCCTCGGACTAGCGGGAGACGGGTCACAGATACGCAGTATTTT.

The V gene is TRBV9, the J gene TRBJ1-2; 7 bases line up with TRBD1. The CDR3 runs 12 residues. Germline assignment: CDR1 SGDLS and CDR2 YYNGEE. V lost 4 bases to trimming and J lost 8 bases; unmatched junction nucleotides: 5. The CDR3 loop is CASSINRGGYTF. CDR3 coding DNA: TGTGCCAGCAGCATAAACAGGGGCGGCTACACCTTC.

The chain couples TRBV6-5 to TRBJ2-3, with TRBD2 matching over 7 bases. Germline trimming cut 2 bases from V and 5 bases from J; bases unmatched to any gene: 4. Germline loops: CDR1 MNHEY, CDR2 SVGAGI. The CDR3 spans 14 residues. The CDR3 spells CASSYGRAKDTQYF. The CDR3 DNA is TGTGCCAGCAGTTACGGGAGGGCCAAAGATACGCAGTATTTT.

The V and J genes are TRBV6-5 and TRBJ1-5; maybe TRBD1 (6 bases). This CDR3 region has 14 residues. The germline V and J ends were trimmed by 5 bases and 7 bases, with 15 bases remaining between them. CDR1 is MNHEY and CDR2 is SVGAGI in the germline V gene. CDR3 nucleotides: TGTGCCAGCAGTATAAACAGGGTTGACCAGCCCCAGCATTTT. It encodes CASSINRVDQPQHF.